This T cell receptor beta chain came from a study of T cell responses to AZD1222 COVID-19 vaccine (dated by TCRdb to the early 2020s). Regarding the complete study: AZD1222 recipients given second doses at about 4 weeks or at about 12 weeks were pooled, since spike-specific TCR depth and breadth were not found to differ between the two schedules. TCR sequencing was performed for some 250 trial participants, of whom some 200 were given two doses of AZD1222 and 26 were given two doses of MenACWY control vaccine. Trial participants were enrolled into age subgroups of 18-55, 56-69 and 70-plus years, which contained roughly 150, 30 and 60 TCR-sequenced participants, respectively. Results the study describes overall, beyond this receptor: In the small 56-69-year group, the increase in depth fell short of significance, most likely because of low power. Because no day 14 peak-response samples were available, the repertoires could be characterized only after the peak T cell response. Spike-specific TCR breadth and depth rose significantly after two AZD1222 doses compared with day 0 and with MenACWY recipients. Participants were mostly white British, with more females than males. The authors suggested clonal diversity may have been underestimated. The whole spike protein was spanned by vaccine-associated CD4 TCRs, and dominant responses were seen in regions 160-218 and 743-854. Conclusions about previously exposed vaccinees are limited, since just six AZD1222 recipients were seropositive for SARS-CoV-2 at baseline. Epitopes outside the regions mutated in the B.1.351 and B.1.1.7 variants were reportedly recognized by nearly half of the unique spike-specific TCRs.

The CDR3 contains 17 residues, cysteine and phenylalanine counted. Only the CDR3 DNA is retained, 51 bases long and in frame from the first base. Trimming removed 4 bases from V and 4 bases from J; the gene matches leave 15 bases unexplained. CDR1 and CDR2 were assigned from the germline V gene as ENHRY and SYGVKD. The CDR3 regions of human TCRbeta chains were analyzed by immunosequencing. On the authors' methods: TCRs in the repertoires were matched against a reference library of SARS-CoV-2-specific TCRs that had been generated with the MIRA antigen-specificity platform. Breadth was defined as the fraction of unique TCRs that were SARS-CoV-2-associated, and depth was defined as the fraction of total T cells that were SARS-CoV-2-associated. Each spike-specific TCR was assigned to its reactive spike region and to a CD4 or CD8 class using the MIRA data. Log10-transformed breadth and depth values were compared by one-way ANOVA with Sidak's multiple comparisons tests. Not all clones reach the TCRdb copy of this immuneACCESS table, which keeps in-frame sequences only. Checked studies attribute under half of the gap to unresolved V genes and leave the rest unexplained. The D gene and trimming were derived from the DNA, and the V and J assignments and clone size from that table. The sample records 90,000 to 150,000 clones, 70% to 90% of which are singletons. The top ten clones comprise roughly 3.5% of the sample.

This clone was found a few times. This receptor's antigen is unknown. No much larger clone is present one base from it, and per-base qualities are unavailable. Taken with the paper, the label for time point translates to: baseline before first vaccination. The vaccinee samples were drawn from two UK trials, COV001 and COV002, one of which was a single-blind randomized controlled phase 2/3 trial testing AZD1222 (ChAdOx1 nCoV-19) in healthy adults. For TCRbeta chain sequencing, PBMC samples were collected from trial participants at day 0 and at day 28 after the second dose. The sequencing here drew on peripheral blood, taken on day 0 of AZD1222 vaccination. This TCR came from an adult in good health. The chain links TRBV10-3 with TRBJ2-7; 8 bases in the junction line up with TRBD1. The CDR3 loop reads CAISGPATGGVEYEQYF. The sequence in DNA is TGTGCCATCAGTGGCCCCGCTACAGGGGGAGTAGAGTACGAGCAGTACTTC.